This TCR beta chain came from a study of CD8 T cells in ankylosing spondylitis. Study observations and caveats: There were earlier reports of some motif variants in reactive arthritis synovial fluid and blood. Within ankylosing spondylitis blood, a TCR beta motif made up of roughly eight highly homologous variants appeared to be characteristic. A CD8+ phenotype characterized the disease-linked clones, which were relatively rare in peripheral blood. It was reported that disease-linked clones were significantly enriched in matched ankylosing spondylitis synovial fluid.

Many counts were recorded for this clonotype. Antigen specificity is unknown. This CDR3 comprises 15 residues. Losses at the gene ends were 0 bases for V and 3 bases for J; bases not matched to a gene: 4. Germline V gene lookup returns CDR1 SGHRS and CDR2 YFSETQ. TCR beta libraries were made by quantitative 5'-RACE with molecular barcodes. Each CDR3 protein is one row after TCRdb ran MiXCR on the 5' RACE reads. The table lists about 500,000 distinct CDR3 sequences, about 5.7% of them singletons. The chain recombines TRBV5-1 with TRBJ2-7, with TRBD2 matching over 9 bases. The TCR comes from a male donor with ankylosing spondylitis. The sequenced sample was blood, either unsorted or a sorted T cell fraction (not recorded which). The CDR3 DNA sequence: TGCGCCAGCAGCTTGGCTGCTAGCGGGATCTACGAGCAGTACTTC. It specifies CASSLAASGIYEQYF.